Below are 14 T cell receptor beta chains sequenced from a single sample in a study of PD-1 blockade in mismatch repair-deficient tumors. Some clones are missing from TCRdb's copy, which holds only in-frame ones; the method was immunoSEQ multiplex PCR. This sample yields some 130,000 clones, of which almost 90% are seen a single time; 12% belongs to the top ten. This specimen was peripheral blood, taken approximately 73 weeks after starting pembrolizumab. The receptors were gathered from an adult with mismatch repair-deficient cancer.

V is TRBV4-1 and J is TRBJ2-3; perhaps D is TRBD1 or TRBD2 (7 bases each). From germline, CDR1 is MGHRA and CDR2 YSYEKL. Trimming cost V 6 bases and J 6 bases, with 19 bases left between them. The CDR3 spans 15 residues. CDR3 coding DNA: TGCGCCAGCAGTCGAGGAGACAGGGAGGGGGATACGCAGTATTTT. Translating gives CASSRGDREGDTQYF.

The chain has TRBV5-6 and TRBJ2-7; 11 positions match TRBD2. Germline CDR1 is SGHDT and CDR2 is YYEEEE. This CDR3 is built from 14 residues. J was trimmed by 2 bases and V by 4 bases; bases with no gene match: 2. CDR3 sequence: CASSLLAGAYEQYF. The CDR3 DNA reads as TGTGCCAGCAGCCTACTAGCGGGAGCCTACGAGCAGTACTTC.

The chain links TRBV5-6 to TRBJ2-3; no definite D call. Per the germline V gene, CDR1 is SGHDT and CDR2 is YYEEEE. The V end was cut by 4 bases, the J end by 7 bases, with 10 bases between. CDR3 length equals 12 residues. CDR3 in amino acids: CASSLSVNTQYF. CDR3 nucleotide sequence: TGTGCCAGCAGCCTATCGGTGAATACGCAGTATTTT. Using reference TRBV5-6 and TRBJ2-3 for the parts outside the CDR3, the full variable domain is DAGVTQSPTHLIKTRGQQVTLRCSPKSGHDTVSWYQQALGQGPQFIFQYYEEEERQRGNFPDRFSGHQFPNYSSELNVNALLLGDSALYLCASSLSVNTQYFGPGTRLTVL.

This clone was seen once. The chain is built from TRBV19 and TRBJ2-3; the match to TRBD2 covers 11 bases. The CDR3 contains 16 residues. Germline V gene sequence: CDR1 LNHDA, CDR2 SQIVND (reference sequence). J was trimmed by 5 bases and V by 2 bases; bases with no gene match: 6. CDR3 region: CASSIPTSGERDTQYF. The CDR3 DNA reads as TGTGCCAGTAGTATACCGACTAGCGGGGAGAGAGATACGCAGTATTTT.

This clone was detected once. The CDR3 DNA is TGTGCCAGCAGCCTGGACAGGGGAGGGTCTATTCTCGAGCAGTACTTC. Protein product: CASSLDRGGSILEQYF. The rearrangement uses TRBV5-6 and TRBJ2-7; 9 bases map to TRBD1. This CDR3 contains 16 residues. V was pared by 4 bases and J by 6 bases, with 14 bases of the junction left unmatched. Germline CDR1 and CDR2: SGHDT and YYEEEE.

This rearrangement joins TRBV19 to TRBJ2-1, with D possibly being TRBD2 (5 bases). The germline V gene has CDR1 LNHDA and CDR2 SQIVND (reference sequence). Trimming shortened V by 4 bases and J by 4 bases, and 14 bases separated the two germline ends. This CDR3 is built from 15 residues. The CDR3 here is CASSSGRGFYNEQFF. CDR3 bases: TGTGCCAGTAGTAGTGGGAGAGGCTTTTACAATGAGCAGTTCTTC.

This rearrangement joins TRBV2 to TRBJ2-7; 9 bases map to TRBD1. CDR1 SNHLY and CDR2 FYNNEI come from the germline V gene. The CDR3 extends over 13 amino acids. V lost 10 bases and J lost 5; bases outside the gene matches: 9. CDR3 region: CATLSTGGNEQYF. As DNA, the CDR3 is TGTGCCACCTTAAGCACAGGGGGCAACGAGCAGTACTTC.

The sample holds one count of this clone. The V gene is TRBV6-6, the J gene TRBJ2-2; D uncertain. Between the trimmed V and J ends, which lost 3 bases and 5 bases, there was a span of 4 bases. This CDR3 comprises 12 residues. CDR1 and CDR2 from the germline V gene are MNHNY and SVGAGI (reference sequence). CDR3 sequence reads: CASSYGTGELFF. The CDR3 DNA reads as TGTGCCAGCAGTTATGGGACCGGGGAGCTGTTTTTT.

This clone has just a few counts. The J gene is TRBJ1-2, the V gene TRBV5-1, with D possibly TRBD1 on 5 matching bases. Germline CDR1 is SGHRS and CDR2 is YFSETQ. V lost 5 bases and J lost 4, with 15 bases in between. CDR3 length equals 14 residues. CDR3 nucleotide sequence: TGCGCCAGCAGGGATGTCGGACACGGCTATGGCTACACCTTC. Protein: CASRDVGHGYGYTF.

The chain links TRBV5-1 to TRBJ2-5; 9 bases are a match to TRBD2. The CDR3 totals 17 residues. Trimming cost V 0 bases and J 5 bases; bases outside gene matches: 11. Germline CDR1 and CDR2: SGHRS and YFSETQ. The CDR3 reads CASSLGIAGERQETQYF. The CDR3 nucleotides read TGCGCCAGCAGCTTGGGGATAGCGGGAGAGCGACAGGAGACCCAGTACTTC.

In DNA form, the CDR3 reads TGCGCCAGCAGTGAGCAGGGTAGGGGATCCTACGAGCAGTACTTC. Translation: CASSEQGRGSYEQYF. The genes are TRBV10-2 and TRBJ2-7; perhaps TRBD1 as D (5 bases). Looked up from germline, CDR1 is WSHSY and CDR2 is SAAADI. Trimming took 2 bases from V and 1 from J, leaving 12 bases between them. The CDR3 covers 15 residues.

The chain is built from TRBV19 and TRBJ1-1; D remains unclear. The CDR3 consists of 14 residues. The V gene's germline CDR1 is LNHDA and CDR2 SQIVND (reference sequence). The V gene lost 4 bases and the J gene lost 5 bases, with 14 bases spanning the gap. The CDR3 sequence is CASSRGLERTEAFF. The CDR3 DNA follows: TGTGCCAGTAGTAGAGGACTCGAAAGGACTGAAGCTTTCTTT.

The V and J genes are TRBV11-2 and TRBJ2-7; 8 bases are a match to TRBD1. This CDR3 contains 15 residues. Germline V CDR1 and CDR2: SGHAT, FQNNGV. The V gene end was trimmed by 4 bases and the J gene end by 0 bases; junction bases not matched to a gene: 5. Here the CDR3 reads CASSWGQEYSYEQYF. For the CDR3, the DNA is TGTGCCAGCAGCTGGGGACAGGAATACTCCTACGAGCAGTACTTC. Complete variable domain (other parts from reference TRBV11-2 and TRBJ2-7): EAGVAQSPRYKIIEKRQSVAFWCNPISGHATLYWYQQILGQGPKLLIQFQNNGVVDDSQLPKDRFSAERLKGVDSTLKIQPAKLEDSAVYLCASSWGQEYSYEQYFGPGTRLTVT.

CDR3 nucleotide sequence: TGCGCCAGCAGCCTGCTTCGTAGCGGGAGGGCCTCGGATACGCAGTATTTT. This gives the protein CASSLLRSGRASDTQYF. The chain links TRBV4-1 to TRBJ2-3; 11 bases are a match to TRBD2. Germline values: CDR1 MGHRA, CDR2 YSYEKL. J lost 6 bases, V lost 4 bases, and 12 bases had no gene match. The CDR3 contains 17 residues.